Included here is one TCR beta chain sequence, with context. What this receptor recognizes is not known. No base quality information exists; no much larger clone differs at one position. This sample is part of a study of control samples from healthy donors and cancer patients (dated by TCRdb to 2020 to 2022). There are 13 amino acids in the CDR3, from cysteine to phenylalanine inclusive. Only the CDR3 portion is preserved as DNA: 39 bases, with reading frame beginning at the first base. CDR1 and CDR2 are read off the germline V gene as SGHTA and FQGNSA. V and J are truncated by 3 bases and 0 bases respectively, leaving an intervening sequence of 6 bases. Library prep was done by the immunoSEQ multiplex PCR assay. The immuneACCESS repertoire file appears here via TCRdb, limited to in-frame rearrangements. These files lack a portion of the clones; in checked studies, under half of the deficit traces to unresolved V genes, and the cause of the others is not known. Present in this sample are about 51,000 clones, 85% to 90% of which were seen just once. The ten top clones hold 40% of the sample.

Sequencing was carried out using PBMCs. The sequence came from a man aged 50 or older with head and neck cancer. Recombination linked TRBV7-2 to TRBJ2-7; the D gene is perhaps TRBD2, from 5 matching bases. CDR3 region: CASSFSGSYEQYF. The DNA reads TGTGCCAGCAGCTTCAGCGGCTCCTACGAGCAGTACTTC.